These 15 T cell receptor beta chains share one sample of origin, sequenced in a study of technical replicates of blood from a handful of donors. TCRdb's copy holds only in-frame clones and misses some; the assay was immunoSEQ multiplex PCR. Of approximately 49,000 clones listed, 80% to 95% are singletons. The material sequenced was PBMCs. Receptors originate from a human donor in good health. Some clones in this sample may be carry-over from other donors' samples.

The gene calls are TRBV7-6 and TRBJ2-5; D may be TRBD2 (5 bases). Trimming took 4 bases from V and 1 from J, leaving 7 bases between them. The CDR3 covers 13 residues. Germline V gene sequence: CDR1 SGHVS, CDR2 FNYEAQ. CDR3 in DNA: TGTGCCAGCAGCTCGGACTTCCAAGAGACCCAGTACTTC. Translation gives CASSSDFQETQYF.

The chain combines TRBV5-4 with TRBJ2-7, with 9 positions matching TRBD2. The CDR3 length is 15 residues. Trimming cost V 4 bases and J 2 bases; bases outside gene matches: 7. The V gene's germline CDR1 is SGHNT and CDR2 YYREEE (reference sequence). The DNA of the CDR3 is TGTGCCAGCAGCCCCCAAAGCGGGGGGCCCTACGAGCAGTACTTC. Encoded protein: CASSPQSGGPYEQYF. Full variable domain (rest looked up from reference TRBV5-4 and TRBJ2-7): ETGVTQSPTHLIKTRGQQVTLRCSSQSGHNTVSWYQQALGQGPQFIFQYYREEENGRGNFPPRFSGLQFPNYSSELNVNALELDDSALYLCASSPQSGGPYEQYFGPGTRLTVT.

V and J are TRBV9 and TRBJ1-5; a possible D gene is TRBD1 (5 bases). The CDR3 is made up of 13 amino acids. Trimming shortened V by 0 bases and J by 6 bases, and 7 bases separated the two germline ends. The germline CDR1 and CDR2 sequences are SGDLS and YYNGEE. The CDR3 DNA reads as TGTGCCAGCAGCGTAGGGGACTTTCAGCCCCAGCATTTT. Translated: CASSVGDFQPQHF.

The CDR3 loop reads CASRDRGTGSNQPQHF. DNA of the CDR3: TGTGCCAGTAGGGACAGGGGGACGGGGAGCAATCAGCCCCAGCATTTT. The chain recombines TRBV19 with TRBJ1-5, with 10 bases lining up with TRBD1. Germline trimming cut 6 bases from V and 1 base from J; bases unmatched to any gene: 6. This CDR3 is 16 amino acids long. Germline CDR1 reads LNHDA; CDR2 reads SQIVND (reference sequence).

This chain connects TRBV19 to TRBJ1-6, with a weak D call TRBD1 (6 bases). Germline V gives CDR1 LNHDA, CDR2 SQIVND (reference sequence). The CDR3 sequence is 17 residues long. V lost 0 bases to trimming and J lost 6 bases, with 15 bases between them. CDR3: CASSIDPSGRGNSPLHF. Written as DNA, the CDR3 is TGTGCCAGTAGTATAGATCCCAGCGGCAGGGGTAATTCACCCCTCCACTTT.

V usage is TRBV6-1 and J usage is TRBJ2-7; 7 positions agree with TRBD1. V was clipped by 1 base and J by 4 bases; unmatched bases: 1. The CDR3 has 13 residues. From germline, CDR1 is MNHNS and CDR2 SASEGT. This chain's CDR3 is CASSEEGAYEQYF. As DNA, the CDR3 is TGTGCCAGCAGTGAAGAGGGGGCGTACGAGCAGTACTTC.

The V gene is TRBV18, the J gene TRBJ1-2; D is undetermined. CDR1 and CDR2 from the germline V gene are KGHSH and LQKENI. The CDR3 has 13 amino acids. With 3 bases removed from V and 3 bases from J, the gap between germline ends came to 8 bases. Here the CDR3 DNA reads TGTGCCAGCTCACCCTGGGAGGACTATGGCTACACCTTC. Protein sequence: CASSPWEDYGYTF.

The V call is TRBV18, the J call TRBJ2-3; D possibly corresponds to TRBD2 (5 bases). CDR3 length: 15 residues. The germline gives CDR1 KGHSH, CDR2 LQKENI. Trimming removed 2 bases from V and 4 bases from J, with 13 bases in between. The CDR3 coding sequence is TGTGCCAGCTCACCAACCCCTAGCTTCGCAGATACGCAGTATTTT. Its protein product is CASSPTPSFADTQYF.

This clone was recorded a few times. The V and J genes are TRBV6-5 and TRBJ1-5; D is undetermined. CDR1 and CDR2 from the germline V gene are MNHEY and SVGAGI. CDR3 size: 13 residues. Trimming cost V 5 bases and J 4 bases, with 9 bases left between them. The chain's CDR3 is CASSRDSNQPQHF. CDR3 nucleotide sequence: TGTGCCAGCAGTAGAGACTCAAATCAGCCCCAGCATTTT.

The CDR3 sequence is CASSYSGNRYEQYF. CDR3 DNA: TGTGCCAGCAGTTATAGCGGGAACCGTTACGAGCAGTACTTC. The V call is TRBV9, the J call TRBJ2-7, with 8 nucleotides matching TRBD2. In germline, CDR1 is SGDLS, CDR2 YYNGEE. The CDR3 is 14 amino acids. With V trimmed by 5 bases and J by 4 bases, 8 bases remained unmatched.

The V call is TRBV5-1, the J call TRBJ2-3, with D possibly being TRBD2 (5 bases). The CDR3 sequence is 15 residues long. CDR1 and CDR2 from the germline V gene are SGHRS and YFSETQ. Trimming took off 0 bases at V and 4 bases at J, with 12 bases between the two ends. The CDR3 DNA sequence: TGCGCCAGCAGCTTGGAGTTAGCGAGCGCAGATACGCAGTATTTT. Amino acids: CASSLELASADTQYF.

J is TRBJ1-1 and V is TRBV19; weak D call: TRBD1 (6 bases). The CDR3 is 13 amino acids. The germline V and J ends were trimmed by 5 bases and 6 bases, with 13 bases remaining between them. Germline V gene data show CDR1 as LNHDA and CDR2 as SQIVND (reference sequence). The DNA for the CDR3 is TGTGCCAGTAGTCCGACGGACAGAGCTGAAGCTTTCTTT. This gives the protein CASSPTDRAEAFF.

This chain joins TRBV7-2 and TRBJ2-5, with 8 bases lining up with TRBD1. After removal of 2 bases from V and 7 bases from J, the junction contained 3 bases not matched to a gene. The germline CDR1 and CDR2 sequences are SGHTA and FQGNSA. The CDR3 loop spans 13 amino acids. CDR3 sequence (DNA): TGTGCCAGCAGCTTACAGGGGGCAGTGACCCAGTACTTC. As protein: CASSLQGAVTQYF.

The V call is TRBV29-1, the J call TRBJ2-2; weak D call: TRBD2 (6 bases). Trimming cost V 6 bases and J 1 base, with 12 bases left between them. Germline loops: CDR1 SQVTM, CDR2 ANQGSEA. CDR3 length: 14 residues. The CDR3 DNA reads as TGCAGCGTAGGACAAGCGGGGAACACCGGGGAGCTGTTTTTT. Protein sequence: CSVGQAGNTGELFF.

The V gene is TRBV9, the J gene TRBJ2-7; no reliable D call. Trimming removed 0 bases at V and 6 bases at J, with 10 bases between. The germline V gene has CDR1 SGDLS and CDR2 YYNGEE. The CDR3 covers 13 residues. The DNA of the CDR3 is TGTGCCAGCAGCGTAGCACCGATCGGCGAGCAGTACTTC. This encodes CASSVAPIGEQYF. The complete variable domain, with remaining parts taken from reference TRBV9 and TRBJ2-7, reads DSGVTQTPKHLITATGQRVTLRCSPRSGDLSVYWYQQSLDQGLQFLIQYYNGEERAKGNILERFSAQQFPDLHSELNLSSLELGDSALYFCASSVAPIGEQYFGPGTRLTVT.